This T cell receptor (beta chain) came from a study of blood T cell repertoires in COVID-19. Study processing details: Nucleated cell counts were estimated from reference gene primer amplification. Profiled with immunoSEQ multiplex PCR; TCRdb holds only in-frame clones, not every one. V and J calls and clone size are copied from that table; D and trimming were computed from the DNA. The sample contains a few hundred thousand clones, 70% to 90% of which appear only once. Donors in Cohort 3 who had recovered were those with two negative PCRs, healthcare professional clearance, or resolution of their symptoms. Per germline, CDR1 KGHSH and CDR2 LQKENI. The CDR3 has 16 residues. Trimming took 3 bases from V and 0 from J, leaving 14 bases between them.

What was sequenced was PBMCs or T cells enriched from blood (not recorded which). This rearrangement joins TRBV18 to TRBJ1-1, with D unresolved. This TCR was sampled from a man younger than 45 who had recovered from COVID-19. CDR3 coding DNA: TGTGCCAGCTCACCGCCAGCGCGGATTATGAACACTGAAGCTTTCTTT. Protein product: CASSPPARIMNTEAFF.